This T cell receptor (beta chain) emerged from a study of blood T cell repertoires in COVID-19. As for the study in general: The United States, Italy and Spain supplied acute and convalescent COVID-19 samples.

Germline V gives CDR1 MGHRA, CDR2 YSYEKL. This CDR3 has 13 amino acids. V was trimmed by 4 bases and J by 4 bases, leaving 8 bases between them. Under the authors' procedure: For nucleated cells, counts were estimated from reference gene primer amplification. Sequenced by immunoSEQ multiplex PCR; TCRdb stores in-frame clones only, minus some. V, J and clone size were drawn from that table, and D and trimming were deduced from the DNA. The data contain 310,000 or so clones, 75% to 95% of them seen just once; the ten biggest clones take up around 1.1%. Participants were aged about 18 to 89 years, lived in about two dozen US areas, and enrolled virtually. Clinical history as reported by participants underpinned cohort assignment.

The TCR originated in a woman aged 25 to 45 who had recovered from COVID-19. The chain employs TRBV4-1 and TRBJ2-1; tentative D call: TRBD2 (6 bases). Source material: PBMCs or T cells enriched from blood (not recorded which). The CDR3 is CASSPGDYNEQFF. The DNA of the CDR3 is TGCGCCAGCAGCCCGGGGGATTACAATGAGCAGTTCTTC.